This entry features one T cell receptor (beta chain) sequence. Its antigen is unidentified. These data belong to a study of Ad26.COV2.S vaccination and SARS-CoV-2 variants. For the study at large: Donor got 5x10^10 or 1x10^11 viral particles of Ad26.COV2.S. Broader study findings: A substantial breadth of spike-specific CD8+ and CD4+ T cell responses after vaccination has been reported. Ad26.COV2.S recipients had broader spike-specific TCRs (P = 0.0014).

With 5 bases clipped from V and 9 bases from J, the junction kept 4 bases outside the gene matches. The CDR3 runs 12 residues. CDR1 is MNHEY and CDR2 is SMNVEV in the germline V gene (reference sequence). Treatment noted: roughly 20 received Ad26.COV2.S at low or high dose, single or two shots; a few received placebo; per-sample allocation not given. Sampling happened 63 days after the first vaccine or placebo injection. An adult aged 18-55 years in Boston served as the donor. Clones were sequenced by immunoSEQ multiplex PCR, and TCRdb holds only the in-frame ones, with some missing. The sample records more than 300,000 clones, 85% to 90% being singletons.

V is TRBV27 and J is TRBJ2-1; the match to TRBD1 covers 7 bases. The sequence came from a person between 18 and 60 years old who received the Ad26.COV2.S COVID-19 vaccine or a placebo. This specimen was peripheral blood, taken in a trial of Ad26.COV2.S vaccine versus placebo. The CDR3 protein is CASSRQGSEQFF. CDR3 nucleotides: TGTGCCAGCAGTCGACAGGGTAGTGAGCAGTTCTTC.